This TCR beta chain comes out of a study of T-cell memory formation after mild COVID-19. Remarks on this clonotype: Antigen unknown. One end of the junction fails to match germline, which may point to a read error.

Regarding the study as a whole: Contracting clones from day 15 to 85 had balanced CD4/CD8; later expanders favoured CD4+.

Germline-derived CDR1 and CDR2 are SNHLY and FYNNEI. There are 13 residues in the CDR3. Each CDR3 protein is one row after TCRdb ran MiXCR on the 5' RACE reads. The sample lists around 250,000 distinct CDR3 sequences; roughly 16% were seen once. The receptor comes from a man aged 18 to 29 who had mild COVID-19 (a few samples of this study predate the infection). Cell type and time point are not known. The sample was PBMCs or a T cell subset sorted from them (not recorded which). The chain couples TRBV2 to TRBJ2-1, with a tentative D call TRBD1 (6 bases). The CDR3 loop is CAISKAQGSEQFF. CDR3 DNA: TGTGCCATCAGTAAAGCTCAGGGGAGTGAGCAGTTCTTC.